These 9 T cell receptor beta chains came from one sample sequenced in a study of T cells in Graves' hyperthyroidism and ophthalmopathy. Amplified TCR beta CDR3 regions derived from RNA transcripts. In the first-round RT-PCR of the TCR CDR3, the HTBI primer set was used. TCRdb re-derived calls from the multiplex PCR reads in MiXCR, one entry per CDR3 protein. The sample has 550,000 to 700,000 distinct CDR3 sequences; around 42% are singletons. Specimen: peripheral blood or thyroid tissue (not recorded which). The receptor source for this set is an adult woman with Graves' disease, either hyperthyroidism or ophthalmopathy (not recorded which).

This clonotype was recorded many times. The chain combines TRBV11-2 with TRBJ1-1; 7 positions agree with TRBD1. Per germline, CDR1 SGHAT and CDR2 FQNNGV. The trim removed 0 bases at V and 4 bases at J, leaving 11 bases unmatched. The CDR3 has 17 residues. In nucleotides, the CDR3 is TGTGCCAGCAGCTTAGATGGGTCAGGGGGTAGGGTCACTGAAGCTTTCTTT. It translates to CASSLDGSGGRVTEAFF.

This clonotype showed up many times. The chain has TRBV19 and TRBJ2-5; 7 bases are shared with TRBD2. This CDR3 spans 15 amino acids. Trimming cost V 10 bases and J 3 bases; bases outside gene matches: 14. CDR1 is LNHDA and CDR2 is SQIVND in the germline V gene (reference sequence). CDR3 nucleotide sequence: TGTGCCACCTCAAGGGGAGGGATCAGCGAAGAGACCCAGTACTTC. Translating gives CATSRGGISEETQYF. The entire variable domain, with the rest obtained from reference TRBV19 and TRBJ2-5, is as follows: DGGITQSPKYLFRKEGQNVTLSCEQNLNHDAMYWYRQDPGQGLRLIYYSQIVNDFQKGDIAEGYSVSREKKESFPLTVTSAQKNPTAFYLCATSRGGISEETQYFGPGTRLLVL.

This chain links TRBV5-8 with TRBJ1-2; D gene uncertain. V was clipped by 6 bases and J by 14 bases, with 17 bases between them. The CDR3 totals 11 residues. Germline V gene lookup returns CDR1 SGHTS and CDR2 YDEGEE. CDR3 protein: CASISLSEVTF. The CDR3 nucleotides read TGTGCCAGCATCAGTCTGTCAGAAGTGACCTTC.

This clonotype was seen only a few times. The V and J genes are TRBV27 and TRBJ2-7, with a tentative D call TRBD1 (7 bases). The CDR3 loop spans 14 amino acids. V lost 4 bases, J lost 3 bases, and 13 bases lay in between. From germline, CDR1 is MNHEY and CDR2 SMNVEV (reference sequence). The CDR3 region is CASSWQGGFYEQYF. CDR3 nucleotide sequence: TGTGCCAGCAGTTGGCAGGGGGGATTCTACGAGCAGTACTTC.

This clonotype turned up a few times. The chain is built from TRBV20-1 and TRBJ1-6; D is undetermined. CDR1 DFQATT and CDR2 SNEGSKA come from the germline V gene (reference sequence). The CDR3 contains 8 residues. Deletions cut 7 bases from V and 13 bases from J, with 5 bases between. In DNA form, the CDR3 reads TGCAGTGTCCGTCCCCTCCACTTT. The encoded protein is CSVRPLHF.

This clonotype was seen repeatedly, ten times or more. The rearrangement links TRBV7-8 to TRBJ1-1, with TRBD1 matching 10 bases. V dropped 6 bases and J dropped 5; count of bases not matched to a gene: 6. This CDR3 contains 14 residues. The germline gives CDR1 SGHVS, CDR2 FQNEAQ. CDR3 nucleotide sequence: TGTGCCAGCAGACCTGACAGGGGGCTAACTGAAGCTTTCTTT. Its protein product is CASRPDRGLTEAFF. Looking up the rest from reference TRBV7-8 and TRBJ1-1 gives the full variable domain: GAGVSQSPRYKVAKRGQDVALRCDPISGHVSLFWYQQALGQGPEFLTYFQNEAQLDKSGLPSDRFFAERPEGSVSTLKIQRTQQEDSAVYLCASRPDRGLTEAFFGQGTRLTVV.

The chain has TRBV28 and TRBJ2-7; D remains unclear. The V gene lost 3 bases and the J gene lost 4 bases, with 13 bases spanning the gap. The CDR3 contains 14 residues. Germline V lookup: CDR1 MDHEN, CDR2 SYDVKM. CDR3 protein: CASSLGSIRYEQYF. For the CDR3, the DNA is TGTGCCAGCAGTTTGGGCTCCATACGTTACGAGCAGTACTTC.

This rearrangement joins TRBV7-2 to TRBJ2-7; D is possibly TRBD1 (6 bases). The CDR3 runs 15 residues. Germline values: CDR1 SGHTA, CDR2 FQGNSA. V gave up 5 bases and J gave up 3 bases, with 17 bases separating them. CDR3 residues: CASSPRDTIDYEQYF. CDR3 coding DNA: TGTGCCAGCAGCCCCCGGGACACCATAGACTACGAGCAGTACTTC.

The CDR3 here is CASSLDPGQHNSPLHF. The DNA of the CDR3 is TGCGCCAGCAGCTTGGACCCGGGACAGCACAATTCACCCCTCCACTTT. The chain couples TRBV5-1 to TRBJ1-6; 7 nucleotides line up with TRBD1. Germline values: CDR1 SGHRS, CDR2 YFSETQ. The CDR3 has 16 residues. V lost 0 bases and J lost 7; bases outside the gene matches: 7.